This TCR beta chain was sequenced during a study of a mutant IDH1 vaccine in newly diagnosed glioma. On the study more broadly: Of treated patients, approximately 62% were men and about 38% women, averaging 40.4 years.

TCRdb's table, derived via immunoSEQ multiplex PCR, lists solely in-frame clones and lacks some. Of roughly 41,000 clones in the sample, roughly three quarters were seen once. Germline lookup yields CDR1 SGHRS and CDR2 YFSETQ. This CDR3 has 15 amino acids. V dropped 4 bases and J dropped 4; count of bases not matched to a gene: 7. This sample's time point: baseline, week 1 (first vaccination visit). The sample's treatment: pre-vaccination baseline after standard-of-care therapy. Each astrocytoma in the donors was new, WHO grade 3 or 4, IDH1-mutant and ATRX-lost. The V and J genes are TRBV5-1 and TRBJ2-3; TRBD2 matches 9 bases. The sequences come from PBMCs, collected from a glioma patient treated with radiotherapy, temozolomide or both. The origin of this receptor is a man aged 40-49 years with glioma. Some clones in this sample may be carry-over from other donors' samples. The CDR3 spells CASSRGLAGSDTQYF. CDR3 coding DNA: TGCGCCAGCAGCCGAGGGCTAGCGGGGTCAGATACGCAGTATTTT.